The rows below give T cell receptor beta chains drawn from one sample of a study of blood T cell repertoires in COVID-19. TCRdb keeps only in-frame clones here, not all; method: immunoSEQ multiplex PCR. Of fewer than 70,000 clones listed, 75% to 90% are singletons. The material sequenced was peripheral blood. The receptor source for this set is a human donor in a cohort sampled during active COVID-19. Each CDR3 is given with its conserved first and last residue. D genes are given only for firm matches. Where a row states a size, it is once, few, many or the class of an expanded clone; other rows omit it.

TRBV19,.,TRBJ1-1,.,TGTGCCAGTAGCCCCCCCCCTCGGGGGACGGGAACTGAAGCTTTCTTT,CASSPPPRGTGTEAFF
TRBV9,.,TRBJ2-3,.,TGTGCCAGCAGCCCCGGGGTTCGCCTGGGAGATACGCAGTATTTT,CASSPGVRLGDTQYF
TRBV6-4,.,TRBJ1-1,once,TGTGCCAGCAGTGAAGATAGCGCGTCGAACACTGAAGCTTTCTTT,CASSEDSASNTEAFF
TRBV20-1,.,TRBJ2-1,.,TGCAGTGCTATTGATAATTTGCGGAGCTACAATGAGCAGTTCTTC,CSAIDNLRSYNEQFF
TRBV13,.,TRBJ2-7,.,TGTGCCAGCAGCTTAGGAGACACCACCTACGAGCAGTACTTC,CASSLGDTTYEQYF
TRBV6-2/TRBV6-3,TRBD2,TRBJ2-1,.,TGTGCCAGCAGTTTCAGCGGGAGCTTCAATGAGCAGTTCTTC,CASSFSGSFNEQFF
TRBV9,TRBD1,TRBJ1-5,.,TGTGCCAGCAGCGTGGGGACAGGGGGCGGTCAGCCCCAGCATTTT,CASSVGTGGGQPQHF
TRBV4-3,.,TRBJ1-1,once,TGCGCCAGCAGCCAAGATCAGGTGCGCCGCACTGAAGCTTTCTTT,CASSQDQVRRTEAFF
TRBV5-1,.,TRBJ1-1,.,TGCGCCAGCAGCTTACAGCTTACGAACACTGAAGCTTTCTTT,CASSLQLTNTEAFF
TRBV11-2,TRBD1,TRBJ2-2,few,TGTGCCAGCAGCGAAACCGGGACAGGGGCCGGGGAGCTGTTTTTT,CASSETGTGAGELFF
TRBV19,.,TRBJ2-4,.,TGTGCCAGTAGTCTAGCCAGCAGGGGCGGCATTCAGTACTTC,CASSLASRGGIQYF
TRBV19,.,TRBJ2-1,.,TGTGCCAGTAGTATCGGTTCCTCCTACAATGAGCAGTTCTTC,CASSIGSSYNEQFF
TRBV11-2,.,TRBJ2-7,.,TGTGCCAGTCAAAAACCCGGGACTCTCTACGAGCAGTACTTC,CASQKPGTLYEQYF
TRBV18,TRBD2,TRBJ2-7,.,TGTGCCAGCTCTCCCGCTCTAGCGGGAGGGGCATCATCCGAGCAGTACTTC,CASSPALAGGASSEQYF
TRBV18,TRBD2,TRBJ2-7,.,TGTGCCAGCTCACTAGAGGCTAGCGGGAGGTACGAGCAGTACTTC,CASSLEASGRYEQYF
TRBV5-6,.,TRBJ1-2,.,TGTGCCAGCAGCTTGGACCTGGACAGCTATAGCTACACCTTC,CASSLDLDSYSYTF
TRBV30,TRBD2,TRBJ2-3,.,TGTGCCTGGAGTGTCGGACTAGCGGGAGATGATACGCAGTATTTT,CAWSVGLAGDDTQYF
TRBV9,.,TRBJ1-4,.,TGTGCCAGCAGCAAAGCAACAGGGCCCCTTAGTGAAAAACTGTTTTTT,CASSKATGPLSEKLFF
TRBV6-1,TRBD1,TRBJ1-2,.,TGTGCCAGCAGTGAAGAACAGGGGGGCTATGGCTACACCTTC,CASSEEQGGYGYTF
TRBV6-2/TRBV6-3,.,TRBJ1-1,.,TGTGCCAGCAGCCCCCCTAAAGACAGGCAGAGGACTGAAGCTTTCTTT,CASSPPKDRQRTEAFF
TRBV3-1/TRBV3-2,.,TRBJ1-5,.,TGTGCCAGCAGCCAAGGTCAGTTGGGCAATCAGCCCCAGCATTTT,CASSQGQLGNQPQHF
TRBV6-2/TRBV6-3,.,TRBJ1-5,.,TGTGCCAGCAGTCTTAGAGGCAGGGTAGACAATCAGCCCCAGCATTTT,CASSLRGRVDNQPQHF
TRBV20-1,.,TRBJ1-2,.,TGCAGTGCTAAAGGGGGTTATGGCTACACCTTC,CSAKGGYGYTF
TRBV18,TRBD1,TRBJ2-7,.,TGTGCCAGCTCGGAGGACAGGGTTTCCGAGCAGTACTTC,CASSEDRVSEQYF
TRBV11-2,TRBD1,TRBJ2-2,.,TGTGCCTGGGGTTTCAGGGACAGGGGAAAAGGGGAGCTGTTTTTT,CAWGFRDRGKGELFF
TRBV11-3,.,TRBJ2-7,.,TGTGCCAGCAGCTTAAGAGGGGGCTACGAGCAGTACTTC,CASSLRGGYEQYF
TRBV5-4,TRBD2,TRBJ2-3,.,TGTGCCAGCACCTTAGCGGGAGTCAGGGGCACAGATACGCAGTATTTT,CASTLAGVRGTDTQYF
TRBV6-5,.,TRBJ2-1,.,TGTGCCACCCGACAGGACTCCTACAATGAGCAGTTCTTC,CATRQDSYNEQFF
TRBV10-3,TRBD2,TRBJ2-7,.,TGTGCCATCAGTCCCCAAGATCGGGAGGAGGGAATCGAGCAGTACTTC,CAISPQDREEGIEQYF
TRBV27,.,TRBJ1-4,.,TGTGCCAGCAGTTTATTGGCAGTCAATGAAAAACTGTTTTTT,CASSLLAVNEKLFF
TRBV7-6,TRBD2,TRBJ2-1,once,TGTGCCAGCAGCCAGACTAGCGGGAGTCTTAATGAGCAGTTCTTC,CASSQTSGSLNEQFF
TRBV2,.,TRBJ1-1,.,TGTGCCAGCAGTGAACAGGGTGCGCGCACTGAAGCTTTCTTT,CASSEQGARTEAFF
TRBV5-1,.,TRBJ1-2,.,TGCGCCAGCAGCTTGATTGGACAGAAAAACTATGGCTACACCTTC,CASSLIGQKNYGYTF
TRBV5-8,.,TRBJ1-1,.,TGTGCCAGCAGCTTGGTCAGGGGTACCCTCAGGACTAGGACTGAAGCTTTCTTT,CASSLVRGTLRTRTEAFF
TRBV7-9,TRBD1,TRBJ1-5,many,TGTGCCGGAAATCGGGACAGGGAAGGTTTTAGGAGTAATCAGCCCCAGCATTTT,CAGNRDREGFRSNQPQHF
TRBV19,.,TRBJ2-7,many,TGTGCCAGTAGTCTCGGGGGACTTAATAGATACGAGCAGTACTTC,CASSLGGLNRYEQYF
TRBV28,TRBD2,TRBJ2-1,.,TGTGCCAGCAGTTTTCCCCTAGCGGGAGGCTCCTACAATGAGCAGTTCTTC,CASSFPLAGGSYNEQFF
TRBV5-4,.,TRBJ2-2,once,TGTGCCAGCAGCTTGCCTAGCGATAGGACCGGGGAGCTGTTTTTT,CASSLPSDRTGELFF
TRBV25-1,.,TRBJ2-1,.,TGTGCCAGCTCGTCTTACAATGAGCAGTTCTTC,CASSSYNEQFF
TRBV6-5,.,TRBJ2-3,.,TGTGCCAGCAGATCTTTCGGGGAGGCAGATACGCAGTATTTT,CASRSFGEADTQYF
TRBV10-3,TRBD1,TRBJ2-7,.,TGTGCCATCAGTGAGTCGACTGGACAGGGTGGAGGGGAGCAGTACTTC,CAISESTGQGGGEQYF
TRBV24-1,TRBD2,TRBJ2-1,.,TGTGCCACCAGTGATCGTAGCGGGAGTTTCTACAATGAGCAGTTCTTC,CATSDRSGSFYNEQFF
TRBV5-1,.,TRBJ1-5,.,TGCGCCAGCAGCTGGGGCGAGAGCCCTCATCAGCCCCAGCATTTT,CASSWGESPHQPQHF
TRBV30,TRBD1,TRBJ1-3,.,TGTGCCTGGAGTGGCCATCTCCGGGACAGGGGCTCTGGAAACACCATATATTTT,CAWSGHLRDRGSGNTIYF
TRBV30,.,TRBJ2-2,.,TGTGCCTGGAGCGGTCCTCGCTGGGAGCTGTTTTTT,CAWSGPRWELFF
TRBV28,TRBD1,TRBJ2-2,.,TGTGCCAGCAGGGGGACAGGGGGCAACGGGGAGCTGTTTTTT,CASRGTGGNGELFF
TRBV5-3,TRBD2,TRBJ2-2,.,TGTGCCACCAGAAATACCGGGACTAGCGGGATAATCACCGGGGAGCTGTTTTTT,CATRNTGTSGIITGELFF
TRBV11-3,TRBD1,TRBJ1-1,.,TGTGCCAGCAGCTCGGACTACAGGGGGCGGAACACTGAAGCTTTCTTT,CASSSDYRGRNTEAFF